These 18 T cell receptor beta chains came from one sample sequenced in a study of OX40 agonist ivuxolimab in advanced cancers. The method was immunoSEQ multiplex PCR; TCRdb's version includes in-frame clones alone and lacks a portion of them. The repertoire holds fewer than 95,000 clones, about 92% seen once, with approximately 3.6% in the top ten. The material was CD4+ or CD8+ T cells sorted from blood, obtained in a trial of the OX40 agonist ivuxolimab. These receptors were taken from an adult with an advanced solid tumor such as melanoma, head and neck, liver or kidney cancer.

This chain links TRBV2 with TRBJ1-3, with D unclear. Trimming pared 7 bases from V and 0 bases from J, leaving 16 bases between. The germline CDR1 and CDR2 sequences are SNHLY and FYNNEI. This CDR3 has 16 residues. The CDR3 sequence: CASTGVPQSSGNTIYF. CDR3 coding DNA: TGTGCCAGCACTGGAGTCCCTCAGAGCTCTGGAAACACCATATATTTT.

The chain recombines TRBV7-9 with TRBJ2-2; D might be TRBD1 (6 bases). Germline lookup yields CDR1 SEHNR and CDR2 FQNEAQ (reference sequence). This CDR3 is built from 15 residues. V was trimmed by 7 bases and J by 1 base, leaving 13 bases between them. CDR3 nucleotides: TGTGCCAGCACCCCGAGACAGGTGAACACCGGGGAGCTGTTTTTT. This encodes CASTPRQVNTGELFF.

This chain links TRBV5-6 with TRBJ1-2; D remains ambiguous. The CDR3 extends over 15 amino acids. CDR1 and CDR2 (germline): SGHDT, YYEEEE. Trimming stripped 0 bases from V and 6 bases from J, with 15 bases between. In nucleotides, the CDR3 is TGTGCCAGCAGCTTGGGGACTGGGAGTCCTGATGGCTACACCTTC. It yields the protein CASSLGTGSPDGYTF.

The genes are TRBV5-4 and TRBJ1-6; D may be TRBD1 (5 bases). Trimming left V 1 base short and J 5 bases short, with 7 bases between. The CDR3 is 14 residues long. Germline CDR1 reads SGHNT; CDR2 reads YYREEE (reference sequence). CDR3 sequence: CASSLPGDNSPLHF. Here the CDR3 DNA reads TGTGCCAGCAGCTTGCCGGGGGATAATTCACCCCTCCACTTT.

The rearrangement uses TRBV5-4 and TRBJ1-3; no clear D gene. The germline V and J ends were trimmed by 9 bases and 4 bases, with 14 bases remaining between them. The CDR3 extends over 13 amino acids. Germline loops: CDR1 SGHNT, CDR2 YYREEE (reference sequence). The CDR3 DNA sequence: TGTGCCACCCTTGCCCTGGACGGAAACACCATATATTTT. It codes for CATLALDGNTIYF.

The rearrangement uses TRBV5-1 and TRBJ1-4, with a tentative D call TRBD1 (5 bases). CDR1 is SGHRS and CDR2 is YFSETQ in the germline V gene. The CDR3 is 17 amino acids. V shed 0 bases and J shed 0 bases, with 12 bases lying between them. The CDR3 bases are TGCGCCAGCAGCTTGGCCGAGGGGCATGCAACTAATGAAAAACTGTTTTTT. Translated, it gives CASSLAEGHATNEKLFF. The complete variable domain, with remaining parts taken from reference TRBV5-1 and TRBJ1-4, reads KAGVTQTPRYLIKTRGQQVTLSCSPISGHRSVSWYQQTPGQGLQFLFEYFSETQRNKGNFPGRFSGRQFSNSRSEMNVSTLELGDSALYLCASSLAEGHATNEKLFFGSGTQLSVL.

The genes are TRBV11-2 and TRBJ2-1, with TRBD2 matching over 10 bases. Germline-derived CDR1 and CDR2 are SGHAT and FQNNGV. This CDR3 is built from 15 residues. The junction had 7 bases not matched to a gene; V was cut back by 5 bases and J by 6 bases. The CDR3 loop is CASSRAGGPGNEQFF. For the CDR3, the DNA is TGTGCCAGCAGCCGAGCGGGAGGGCCCGGCAATGAGCAGTTCTTC.

The chain carries TRBV6-5 and TRBJ2-1, with 8 bases fitting TRBD2. Trimming took 2 bases from V and 8 from J; bases not matched to a gene: 8. CDR1 and CDR2 from the germline V gene are MNHEY and SVGAGI. The CDR3 sequence is 15 residues long. CDR3 protein: CASSYVGRSGDEQFF. The CDR3 DNA follows: TGTGCCAGCAGTTACGTGGGGCGTAGCGGGGATGAGCAGTTCTTC.

J is TRBJ2-2 and V is TRBV11-2; 7 positions match TRBD2. The CDR3 is 13 residues long. The V segment lost 3 bases and the J segment 6 bases; nucleotides outside the gene matches: 1. Germline CDR1 reads SGHAT; CDR2 reads FQNNGV. CDR3 coding DNA: TGTGCCAGCAGCTTGGGGGGGTCCGGGGAGCTGTTTTTT. The encoded protein is CASSLGGSGELFF.

Points on this clone: The same CDR3 arises from other DNA sequences in this sample as well. V usage is TRBV9 and J usage is TRBJ1-1; TRBD1 might be the D (5 bases). CDR3 length: 14 residues. Between the trimmed V and J ends, which lost 0 bases and 1 base, there was a span of 7 bases. Germline loops: CDR1 SGDLS, CDR2 YYNGEE. The CDR3 protein is CASSVGGANTEAFF. The CDR3 bases are TGTGCCAGCAGCGTAGGGGGCGCGAACACTGAAGCTTTCTTT. Variable domain in full (rest from reference TRBV9 and TRBJ1-1): DSGVTQTPKHLITATGQRVTLRCSPRSGDLSVYWYQQSLDQGLQFLIQYYNGEERAKGNILERFSAQQFPDLHSELNLSSLELGDSALYFCASSVGGANTEAFFGQGTRLTVV.

The rearrangement links TRBV7-6 to TRBJ1-1; no reliable D call. Trimming stripped 6 bases from V and 2 bases from J, with 16 bases between. The germline V gene encodes CDR1 SGHVS and CDR2 FNYEAQ. The CDR3 is made up of 15 amino acids. DNA of the CDR3: TGTGCCAGCAGTTCAACTCGCTCAGGCAACACTGAAGCTTTCTTT. Protein product: CASSSTRSGNTEAFF.

In DNA form, the CDR3 reads TGCGCCAGCAGCTTGGTGGGGGCACAAGAGACCCAGTACTTC. Its translation: CASSLVGAQETQYF. This rearrangement joins TRBV5-1 to TRBJ2-5; D might be TRBD1 (6 bases). The V end was cut by 0 bases, the J end by 2 bases, with 8 bases between. From germline, CDR1 is SGHRS and CDR2 YFSETQ. The length of the CDR3 is 14 residues.

The chain couples TRBV5-1 to TRBJ1-4; 9 bases fit TRBD1. In germline, CDR1 is SGHRS, CDR2 YFSETQ. This CDR3 has 19 residues. The junction had 11 bases not matched to a gene; V was cut back by 2 bases and J by 0 bases. Here the CDR3 DNA reads TGCGCCAGCAGCTTATTCCCCGGGACAGGGATTGCAACTAATGAAAAACTGTTTTTT. As protein: CASSLFPGTGIATNEKLFF.

The chain recombines TRBV5-4 with TRBJ1-1, with 7 bases lining up with TRBD1. The CDR3 sequence is 15 residues long. With 7 bases clipped from V and 4 bases from J, the junction kept 13 bases outside the gene matches. Germline V lookup: CDR1 SGHNT, CDR2 YYREEE (reference sequence). CDR3 protein: CASATGEGQGTEAFF. The CDR3 DNA sequence: TGTGCCAGCGCAACAGGGGAGGGTCAGGGCACTGAAGCTTTCTTT.

This clone was observed a single time. The chain uses TRBV19 and TRBJ2-7, with 9 bases fitting TRBD1. The germline CDR1 and CDR2 sequences are LNHDA and SQIVND (reference sequence). The CDR3 loop spans 13 amino acids. The trim removed 9 bases at V and 5 bases at J, leaving 8 bases unmatched. The CDR3 nucleotides are TGTGCCAGCCGAGGGACAGGGCTCCACGAGCAGTACTTC. It translates to CASRGTGLHEQYF.

Written as DNA, the CDR3 is TGTGCCAGTAGTATACAGGACGGTTTGAATGAGCAGTTCTTC. Translated: CASSIQDGLNEQFF. J is TRBJ2-1 and V is TRBV19; D remains unclear. The germline V gene encodes CDR1 LNHDA and CDR2 SQIVND (reference sequence). CDR3 length: 14 residues. The V end was cut by 2 bases, the J end by 7 bases, with 12 bases between. Full variable domain (missing parts from reference TRBV19 and TRBJ2-1): DGGITQSPKYLFRKEGQNVTLSCEQNLNHDAMYWYRQDPGQGLRLIYYSQIVNDFQKGDIAEGYSVSREKKESFPLTVTSAQKNPTAFYLCASSIQDGLNEQFFGPGTRLTVL.

V gene TRBV13 combines with J gene TRBJ2-3; 10 bases agree with TRBD2. Unmatched junction bases numbered 12, after V lost 10 bases and J lost 5 bases. CDR3 size: 15 residues. Germline values: CDR1 PRHDT, CDR2 FYEKMQ (reference sequence). CDR3 region: CATKERLAGKDTQYF. The CDR3 bases are TGTGCCACCAAAGAAAGACTAGCGGGTAAAGATACGCAGTATTTT.

The chain employs TRBV7-2 and TRBJ2-1; TRBD2 aligns across 7 bases. Germline CDR1 reads SGHTA; CDR2 reads FQGNSA. With 3 bases clipped from V and 1 base from J, the junction kept 6 bases outside the gene matches. This CDR3 is built from 16 residues. For the CDR3, the DNA is TGTGCCAGCAGCTTGAAAAGCGGGGTTTCCTACAATGAGCAGTTCTTC. Residues: CASSLKSGVSYNEQFF. Drawing the rest from reference TRBV7-2 and TRBJ2-1, the complete variable domain is GAGVSQSPSNKVTEKGKDVELRCDPISGHTALYWYRQSLGQGLEFLIYFQGNSAPDKSGLPSDRFSAERTGGSVSTLTIQRTQQEDSAVYLCASSLKSGVSYNEQFFGPGTRLTVL.